Below are 17 T cell receptor beta chains sequenced from a single sample in a study of CD8 T cells in ankylosing spondylitis. TCRdb processed the 5' RACE reads anew with MiXCR; each CDR3 protein has one entry. The repertoire includes some 240,000 distinct CDR3 sequences, roughly a quarter of them detected once, and 0.5% to 0.65% sits in the top ten. What was sequenced was blood, either unsorted or a sorted T cell fraction (not recorded which). These receptors were obtained from a male donor with ankylosing spondylitis or in good health (not recorded which).

This clonotype appeared a few times. The genes are TRBV20-1 and TRBJ2-2; 7 bases are shared with TRBD1. With 2 bases clipped from V and 7 bases from J, the junction kept 7 bases outside the gene matches. Germline CDR1 and CDR2: DFQATT and SNEGSKA (reference sequence). This CDR3 has 14 amino acids. CDR3 DNA: TGCAGTGCTAGAAGAGGGGGCGAACTCGGGGAGCTGTTTTTT. Protein product: CSARRGGELGELFF.

The chain uses TRBV29-1 and TRBJ1-2; D ambiguous. CDR3 size: 13 residues. Trimming took off 4 bases at V and 1 base at J, with 10 bases between the two ends. Germline V lookup: CDR1 SQVTM, CDR2 ANQGSEA. The CDR3 reads CSVGVGGNYGYTF. For the CDR3, the DNA is TGCAGCGTTGGGGTAGGCGGTAACTATGGCTACACCTTC.

This chain links TRBV5-5 with TRBJ2-5, with 9 nucleotides matching TRBD2. Germline V gives CDR1 SGHKS, CDR2 YYEKEE (reference sequence). This CDR3 contains 18 residues. With V trimmed by 1 base and J by 4 bases, 14 bases remained unmatched. The CDR3 nucleotides read TGTGCCAGCAGCTTGTCCTGGGGGCGGGGGGGCCGTCCAGAGACCCAGTACTTC. Residues: CASSLSWGRGGRPETQYF.

This chain joins TRBV20-1 and TRBJ2-3; perhaps TRBD2 as D (6 bases). The germline CDR1 and CDR2 sequences are DFQATT and SNEGSKA (reference sequence). V lost 0 bases, J lost 2 bases, and 18 bases lay in between. The CDR3 runs 17 residues. This CDR3 reads CSARDPGTPTYTDTQYF. In nucleotides, the CDR3 is TGCAGTGCTAGAGATCCCGGGACTCCGACTTACACAGATACGCAGTATTTT.

This clonotype was seen only a few times. The gene calls are TRBV7-2 and TRBJ2-7, with D perhaps TRBD1 (5 bases). This CDR3 region has 15 residues. Germline CDR1 reads SGHTA; CDR2 reads FQGNSA. Deletions cut 1 base from V and 5 bases from J, with 15 bases between. CDR3 sequence: CASSLVVGLRDEQYF. The CDR3 DNA is TGTGCCAGCAGCTTAGTAGTGGGGCTTCGGGACGAGCAGTACTTC. The whole variable domain, filled in from reference TRBV7-2 and TRBJ2-7, reads GAGVSQSPSNKVTEKGKDVELRCDPISGHTALYWYRQSLGQGLEFLIYFQGNSAPDKSGLPSDRFSAERTGGSVSTLTIQRTQQEDSAVYLCASSLVVGLRDEQYFGPGTRLTVT.

The chain is built from TRBV15 and TRBJ2-7; D perhaps matches TRBD1 (6 bases). The germline V gene has CDR1 LNHNV and CDR2 YYDKDF (reference sequence). CDR3 length: 13 amino acids. V was pared by 5 bases and J by 4 bases, with 12 bases between. The CDR3 coding sequence is TGTGCCACCAGCCATCAAGGACAGTACGAGCAGTACTTC. Amino acid sequence: CATSHQGQYEQYF.

The chain joins TRBV10-3 to TRBJ2-3; D is ambiguous. CDR3 length: 14 amino acids. CDR1 ENHRY and CDR2 SYGVKD come from the germline V gene. Trimming pared 11 bases from V and 6 bases from J, leaving 21 bases between. Here the CDR3 reads CAATLTESSDTQYF. For the CDR3, the DNA is TGTGCCGCAACGCTGACGGAGTCATCGGATACGCAGTATTTT.

This clonotype was seen at least ten times. V is TRBV29-1 and J is TRBJ2-5; TRBD1 might be the D (6 bases). The CDR3 extends over 12 amino acids. Trimming stripped 4 bases from V and 4 bases from J, with 10 bases between. In germline, CDR1 is SQVTM, CDR2 ANQGSEA. The CDR3 sequence: CSVVTGPETQYF. DNA for the CDR3: TGCAGCGTTGTCACAGGGCCAGAGACCCAGTACTTC.

This clonotype has a count of ten or more. The rearrangement links TRBV20-1 to TRBJ2-1, with D perhaps matching TRBD2 (6 bases). Trimming stripped 6 bases from V and 0 bases from J, with 18 bases between. The CDR3 totals 16 residues. The V gene's germline CDR1 is DFQATT and CDR2 SNEGSKA (reference sequence). CDR3: CSAGVADLSSYNEQFF. CDR3 DNA sequence: TGCAGTGCGGGCGTAGCGGACCTGAGCTCCTACAATGAGCAGTTCTTC.

This clonotype turned up a few times. The chain has TRBV20-1 and TRBJ2-7; perhaps TRBD2 as D (6 bases). Looked up from germline, CDR1 is DFQATT and CDR2 is SNEGSKA (reference sequence). This CDR3 contains 12 residues. V was shortened by 6 bases and J by 4 bases, with 13 bases between the two germline ends. This chain's CDR3 is CSASGTEYEQYF. CDR3 in DNA: TGCAGTGCCTCCGGGACTGAATACGAGCAGTACTTC.

This clonotype was detected ten times or more. The V and J genes are TRBV7-9 and TRBJ2-7, with 9 positions matching TRBD1. The trim removed 5 bases at V and 0 bases at J, leaving 5 bases unmatched. Germline CDR1 is SEHNR and CDR2 is FQNEAQ (reference sequence). The CDR3 consists of 15 residues. The CDR3 protein is CASSTRTGVSYEQYF. CDR3 in DNA: TGTGCCAGCAGCACGAGGACAGGGGTCTCCTACGAGCAGTACTTC.

This clonotype is categorized as medium-sized. This chain joins TRBV29-1 and TRBJ2-2; D remains ambiguous. The CDR3 is 10 residues long. Looked up from germline, CDR1 is SQVTM and CDR2 is ANQGSEA. Trimming left V 6 bases short and J 5 bases short, with 4 bases between. CDR3 amino acids: CSVETGELFF. In DNA form, the CDR3 reads TGCAGCGTCGAAACCGGGGAGCTGTTTTTT.

This clonotype appeared many times. This chain connects TRBV29-1 to TRBJ1-1; TRBD1 aligns across 7 bases. Germline-derived CDR1 and CDR2 are SQVTM and ANQGSEA. The CDR3 sequence is 12 residues long. Trimming at V came to 8 bases and at J to 4 bases, leaving 7 bases not matched to a gene. The CDR3 sequence: CSTKGAITEAFF. CDR3 nucleotide sequence: TGCAGCACTAAGGGGGCGATCACTGAAGCTTTCTTT.

The gene calls are TRBV14 and TRBJ2-3; D perhaps matches TRBD2 (6 bases). The length of the CDR3 is 15 residues. Per germline, CDR1 SGHDN and CDR2 FVKESK. Between the trimmed V and J ends, which lost 7 bases and 1 base, there was a span of 15 bases. DNA for the CDR3: TGTGCCAGCAACTCGCGCGGGGTCGGCACAGATACGCAGTATTTT. This codes for CASNSRGVGTDTQYF. Together with reference TRBV14 and TRBJ2-3, the CDR3 gives the full variable domain: EAGVTQFPSHSVIEKGQTVTLRCDPISGHDNLYWYRRVMGKEIKFLLHFVKESKQDESGMPNNRFLAERTGGTYSTLKVQPAELEDSGVYFCASNSRGVGTDTQYFGPGTRLTVL.

This clonotype was detected a few times. The V call is TRBV20-1, the J call TRBJ2-1; 7 bases are a match to TRBD1. The ends lost 5 bases at V and 6 bases at J; junction bases unmatched: 7. This CDR3 is 13 amino acids long. The V gene's germline CDR1 is DFQATT and CDR2 SNEGSKA (reference sequence). CDR3 protein: CSALDRLGNEQFF. CDR3 nucleotide sequence: TGCAGTGCTCTGGACAGGTTAGGCAATGAGCAGTTCTTC.

In its sample, this clonotype was seen many times. The rearrangement uses TRBV20-1 and TRBJ2-3; D possibly uses TRBD1 or TRBD2 (6 bases each). The CDR3 consists of 14 residues. Per germline, CDR1 DFQATT and CDR2 SNEGSKA (reference sequence). Trimming pared 8 bases from V and 2 bases from J, leaving 17 bases between. The chain's CDR3 is CSTLDGGLTDTQYF. DNA for the CDR3: TGCAGTACCCTGGACGGGGGCCTCACAGATACGCAGTATTTT.

This clonotype was found many times. The chain is built from TRBV5-6 and TRBJ2-7; D is undetermined. Germline loops: CDR1 SGHDT, CDR2 YYEEEE. The CDR3 sequence is 14 residues long. Deletions cut 6 bases from V and 2 bases from J, with 15 bases between. In nucleotides, the CDR3 is TGTGCCAGCAACTCGTGGAGCAGAACCTACGAGCAGTACTTC. It codes for CASNSWSRTYEQYF.